This T cell receptor (beta chain) originates from a study of T cell changes during pregnancy in multiple sclerosis. The germline V and J ends were trimmed by 0 bases and 2 bases, with 9 bases remaining between them. CDR1 is SGHRS and CDR2 is YFSETQ in the germline V gene. CDR3 length: 14 residues. Measured with immunoSEQ multiplex PCR; TCRdb has only the in-frame clones, and not every one. Among tens of thousands of clones, approximately 90% were seen once, and the ten largest hold nearly 0.2%. The chain combines TRBV5-1 with TRBJ2-7; weak D call: TRBD2 (5 bases). This sample comprised CD4+ T cells from peripheral blood mononuclear cells, obtained in the second trimester of pregnancy. This clonotype originated in a female donor with multiple sclerosis, enrolled in a pregnancy study. CDR3 amino acids: CASSLAPGTYEQYF. DNA of the CDR3: TGCGCCAGCAGCTTGGCCCCGGGAACCTACGAGCAGTACTTC.